This TCR beta chain was observed in a study of blood T cell repertoires in COVID-19. Generated by immunoSEQ multiplex PCR, the TCRdb table keeps only in-frame clones and is missing some. The sample has approximately 230,000 clones; approximately 90% are singletons. Germline CDR1 reads LGHNA; CDR2 reads YNFKEQ. Unmatched junction bases numbered 3, after V lost 3 bases and J lost 2 bases. The CDR3 loop spans 14 amino acids. V is TRBV4-2 and J is TRBJ2-7; 8 nucleotides align to TRBD1. The source is a woman aged 25 to 45 with COVID-19, enrolled during active disease. Sequencing input: peripheral blood. CDR3 loop: CASSHETGAYEQYF. The CDR3 DNA sequence: TGTGCCAGCAGCCACGAGACAGGGGCCTACGAGCAGTACTTC.